Below, 11 T cell receptor beta chains from the same sample are listed, as sequenced in a study of T cells in localized non-small cell lung cancer. Method: immunoSEQ multiplex PCR; TCRdb's copy keeps in-frame clones and lacks some. Of 15,000 to 20,000 clones in the sample, roughly 83% were seen once. This sample comprised peripheral blood, obtained before any cancer treatment. The receptors stem from a man between 35 and 75 years old with stage I lung adenocarcinoma.

This clone was found once. The gene calls are TRBV28 and TRBJ1-5; 7 bases line up with TRBD1. V shed 7 bases, J shed 4 bases, and the junction held 1 base outside the gene matches. The CDR3 runs 12 residues. In germline, CDR1 is MDHEN, CDR2 SYDVKM. The CDR3 loop reads CASTTGNQPQHF. Written as DNA, the CDR3 is TGTGCCAGCACGACAGGGAATCAGCCCCAGCATTTT.

V gene TRBV6-1 combines with J gene TRBJ1-2; tentative D call: TRBD1 (5 bases). Germline CDR1 is MNHNS and CDR2 is SASEGT. The CDR3 loop spans 13 amino acids. Between the trimmed V and J ends, which lost 5 bases and 5 bases, there was a span of 12 bases. For the CDR3, the DNA is TGTGCCAGCAGTCCACTTGGACATTATGGCTACACCTTC. Protein: CASSPLGHYGYTF.

The DNA for the CDR3 is TGTGCCAGCTCACCACGGGGAGGGACTAATGAAAAACTGTTTTTT. Its protein is CASSPRGGTNEKLFF. V is TRBV18 and J is TRBJ1-4; D gene uncertain. V was cut by 1 base and J by 2 bases, with 8 bases left in between. The germline CDR1 and CDR2 sequences are KGHSH and LQKENI. The CDR3 length is 15 residues.

This sequence joins TRBV28 and TRBJ2-3; TRBD2 aligns across 8 bases. V dropped 1 base and J dropped 0; count of bases not matched to a gene: 3. Germline V gives CDR1 MDHEN, CDR2 SYDVKM. This CDR3 has 16 amino acids. Written as DNA, the CDR3 is TGTGCCAGCAGTTTATCGGCGGGGGGTAGCACAGATACGCAGTATTTT. It encodes CASSLSAGGSTDTQYF.

V and J are TRBV9 and TRBJ1-2; D gene ambiguous. The CDR3 is 14 residues long. Deletions cut 2 bases from V and 4 bases from J, with 12 bases between. CDR1 is SGDLS and CDR2 is YYNGEE in the germline V gene. CDR3: CASSVSGRGYGYTF. CDR3 nucleotides: TGTGCCAGCAGCGTCAGCGGGCGCGGCTATGGCTACACCTTC.

The V call is TRBV28, the J call TRBJ1-1, with 8 positions matching TRBD1. Germline V gene data show CDR1 as MDHEN and CDR2 as SYDVKM. CDR3 length: 15 residues. After removal of 5 bases from V and 7 bases from J, the junction contained 12 bases not matched to a gene. CDR3 in amino acids: CASSQRDRPVLEAFF. Here the CDR3 DNA reads TGTGCCAGCAGTCAACGGGACAGGCCCGTCCTTGAAGCTTTCTTT.

The rearrangement uses TRBV6-5 and TRBJ1-2; D is uncertain. The CDR3 consists of 11 residues. Trimming pared 6 bases from V and 2 bases from J, leaving 4 bases between. CDR1 is MNHEY and CDR2 is SVGAGI in the germline V gene. CDR3 protein: CASRGNYGYTF. CDR3 sequence (DNA): TGTGCCAGCAGGGGCAACTATGGCTACACCTTC.

This clone appeared once. The J gene is TRBJ1-2, the V gene TRBV6-6; D gene uncertain. The CDR3 is 14 residues long. Trimming removed 0 bases from V and 6 bases from J, with 11 bases in between. Germline lookup yields CDR1 MNHNY and CDR2 SVGAGI (reference sequence). CDR3 in amino acids: CASSYSRTFNGYTF. In DNA form, the CDR3 reads TGTGCCAGCAGTTACTCGAGAACATTTAATGGCTACACCTTC.

A single count supports this clone. In DNA, the CDR3 is TGTGCCAGCGAACTCGGGACAGGCAATGGCGAGCAGTACTTC. This translates into CASELGTGNGEQYF. The chain joins TRBV28 to TRBJ2-7, with 8 bases aligning to TRBD1. J lost 6 bases, V lost 8 bases, and 12 bases had no gene match. Per germline, CDR1 MDHEN and CDR2 SYDVKM. The CDR3 spans 14 residues.

The rearrangement joins TRBV5-1 to TRBJ2-3, with 11 bases that match TRBD2. Germline loops: CDR1 SGHRS, CDR2 YFSETQ. With 0 bases clipped from V and 6 bases from J, the junction kept 3 bases outside the gene matches. This CDR3 is 15 amino acids long. The CDR3 sequence: CASSLVAGGPDTQYF. The DNA of the CDR3 is TGCGCCAGCAGCTTGGTAGCGGGAGGGCCCGATACGCAGTATTTT.

The chain employs TRBV4-1 and TRBJ1-4; 10 bases are a match to TRBD1. The V gene's germline CDR1 is MGHRA and CDR2 YSYEKL. The CDR3 runs 16 residues. V lost 6 bases to trimming and J lost 7 bases; unmatched junction nucleotides: 11. As DNA, the CDR3 is TGCGCCAGCAGGCACCCTGTGGACAGGGGGGGTGAAAAACTGTTTTTT. This sequence encodes CASRHPVDRGGEKLFF.